This T cell receptor beta chain was found in a study of T cell changes during pregnancy in multiple sclerosis. Profiled with immunoSEQ multiplex PCR; TCRdb holds only in-frame clones, not every one. The sample has over 50,000 clones, approximately 87% seen once. The CDR3 is made up of 13 amino acids. V was clipped by 4 bases and J by 4 bases, with 7 bases between them. Germline V gene sequence: CDR1 SGHTA, CDR2 FQGTGA. The chain has TRBV7-3 and TRBJ2-2; D remains unclear. The sample was peripheral blood from another person, used as feeder cells. This clonotype originated in a human donor whose cells served as feeder cells for cultures in a pregnancy study. CDR3: CASSSGGTGELFF. In nucleotides, the CDR3 is TGTGCCAGCAGCTCTGGTGGCACCGGGGAGCTGTTTTTT.